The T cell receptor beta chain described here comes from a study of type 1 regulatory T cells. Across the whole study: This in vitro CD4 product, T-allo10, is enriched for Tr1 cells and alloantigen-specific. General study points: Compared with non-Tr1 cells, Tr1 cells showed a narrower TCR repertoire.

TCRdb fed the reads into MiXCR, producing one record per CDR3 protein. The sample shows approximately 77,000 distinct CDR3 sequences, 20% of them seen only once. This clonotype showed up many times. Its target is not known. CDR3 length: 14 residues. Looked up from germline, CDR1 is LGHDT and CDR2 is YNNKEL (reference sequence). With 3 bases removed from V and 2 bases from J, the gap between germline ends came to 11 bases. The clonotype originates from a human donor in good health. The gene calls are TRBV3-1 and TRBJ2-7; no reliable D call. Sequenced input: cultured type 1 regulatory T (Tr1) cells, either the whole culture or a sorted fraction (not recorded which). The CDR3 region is CASSHDIGPYEQYF. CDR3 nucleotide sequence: TGTGCCAGCAGCCACGACATCGGGCCCTACGAGCAGTACTTC.